Shown below are 18 T cell receptor beta chains from a single sample sequenced in a study of OX40 agonist ivuxolimab in advanced cancers. Libraries were prepared by immunoSEQ multiplex PCR; TCRdb keeps only in-frame clonotypes and omits some of them. The table has 50,000 or so clones, approximately 88% seen once; the top ten hold 9.5% to 15%. The material was CD4+ or CD8+ T cells sorted from blood, obtained in a trial of the OX40 agonist ivuxolimab. The receptors here all came from an adult with an advanced solid tumor such as melanoma, head and neck, liver or kidney cancer.

This chain uses TRBV19 with TRBJ1-1; D unclear. Germline V gives CDR1 LNHDA, CDR2 SQIVND (reference sequence). The length of the CDR3 is 13 residues. Deletions cut 5 bases from V and 1 base from J, with 8 bases between. The DNA for the CDR3 is TGTGCCAGTAGTCTAAAGGAGAACACTGAAGCTTTCTTT. This sequence encodes CASSLKENTEAFF.

The chain couples TRBV2 to TRBJ1-3; TRBD1 is a possible D gene (6 bases). In germline, CDR1 is SNHLY, CDR2 FYNNEI. Trimming left V 6 bases short and J 0 bases short, with 12 bases between. The length of the CDR3 is 15 residues. CDR3 residues: CASRAGHLSGNTIYF. In nucleotides, the CDR3 is TGTGCCAGCAGGGCGGGACACCTCTCTGGAAACACCATATATTTT.

This clone is a singleton in its sample. The J gene is TRBJ2-5, the V gene TRBV28, with TRBD1 matching over 8 bases. This CDR3 region has 13 residues. Trimming cost V 6 bases and J 2 bases; bases outside gene matches: 2. Per the germline V gene, CDR1 is MDHEN and CDR2 is SYDVKM. The CDR3 reads CASRDRDQETQYF. The CDR3 region has the DNA TGTGCCAGCAGGGACAGGGATCAAGAGACCCAGTACTTC.

The CDR3: CASSQDISRASEKLFF. CDR3 nucleotide sequence: TGCGCCAGCAGCCAAGATATCTCCCGGGCGTCGGAAAAACTGTTTTTT. The V gene is TRBV4-3, the J gene TRBJ1-4; D remains ambiguous. Germline V CDR1 and CDR2: LGHNA, YSLEER. The CDR3 extends over 16 amino acids. V shed 0 bases and J shed 8 bases, with 16 bases lying between them.

This sequence joins TRBV30 and TRBJ2-7; D unresolved. The CDR3 is made up of 13 amino acids. In germline, CDR1 is GTSNPN, CDR2 SVGIG (reference sequence). The V and J ends lost 0 bases and 6 bases respectively, with 12 bases between them. The CDR3 DNA follows: TGTGCCTGGAGTGTACCCTCAGGCGGCGAGCAGTACTTC. This codes for CAWSVPSGGEQYF.

This clone was picked up one time. The chain has TRBV27 and TRBJ1-4; 7 bases are shared with TRBD1. Germline CDR1 MNHEY, CDR2 SMNVEV (reference sequence). The CDR3 runs 15 residues. Trimming cost V 7 bases and J 0 bases; bases outside gene matches: 5. In DNA, the CDR3 is TGTGCCAGCACAGGGCAGGGGGCAACTAATGAAAAACTGTTTTTT. This codes for CASTGQGATNEKLFF.

CDR3 region: CAWSLGQVSGNTIYF. The DNA of the CDR3 is TGTGCCTGGAGTTTGGGACAGGTCTCTGGAAACACCATATATTTT. This chain connects TRBV30 to TRBJ1-3, with 8 bases fitting TRBD1. This CDR3 has 15 residues. The trim removed 2 bases at V and 0 bases at J, leaving 3 bases unmatched. Germline V lookup: CDR1 GTSNPN, CDR2 SVGIG (reference sequence).

The rearrangement uses TRBV5-1 and TRBJ1-1, with 12 bases fitting TRBD1. The ends lost 3 bases at V and 1 base at J; junction bases unmatched: 7. CDR1 is SGHRS and CDR2 is YFSETQ in the germline V gene. CDR3 size: 17 residues. CDR3 in DNA: TGCGCCAGCAGCTCGCGGGACAGGGGGCTAGGGAACACTGAAGCTTTCTTT. Amino acid sequence: CASSSRDRGLGNTEAFF.

CDR3 sequence: CASSPGVDGEQYV. The CDR3 DNA is TGTGCCAGCTCACCGGGGGTGGACGGCGAGCAGTACGTC. The chain employs TRBV18 and TRBJ2-7, with D possibly called TRBD1 or TRBD2 (5 bases each). Trimming removed 3 bases at V and 6 bases at J, with 12 bases between. The CDR3 runs to 13 residues. Per germline, CDR1 KGHSH and CDR2 LQKENI.

This sequence joins TRBV7-9 and TRBJ2-5; D possibly corresponds to TRBD2 (5 bases). The CDR3 runs to 15 residues. Between the trimmed V and J ends, which lost 1 base and 2 bases, there was a span of 11 bases. CDR1 and CDR2 from the germline V gene are SEHNR and FQNEAQ (reference sequence). The CDR3, as DNA: TGTGCCAGCAGCTTAGTAGGGAGTCCGCAAGAGACCCAGTACTTC. Protein: CASSLVGSPQETQYF.

The rearrangement links TRBV2 to TRBJ1-1; the D is unclear. V shed 6 bases and J shed 1 base, with 9 bases lying between them. CDR3 size: 13 residues. The V gene's germline CDR1 is SNHLY and CDR2 FYNNEI. Written as DNA, the CDR3 is TGTGCCAGCAGGGCCCCACAGAACACTGAAGCTTTCTTT. It specifies CASRAPQNTEAFF. Full variable domain (missing parts from reference TRBV2 and TRBJ1-1): EPEVTQTPSHQVTQMGQEVILRCVPISNHLYFYWYRQILGQKVEFLVSFYNNEISEKSEIFDDQFSVERPDGSNFTLKIRSTKLEDSAMYFCASRAPQNTEAFFGQGTRLTVV.

The V gene is TRBV2, the J gene TRBJ1-1; D gene ambiguous. This CDR3 region has 13 residues. The V end was cut by 4 bases, the J end by 2 bases, with 8 bases between. Germline CDR1 reads SNHLY; CDR2 reads FYNNEI. For the CDR3, the DNA is TGTGCCAGCAGTGCGAGGCACAACACTGAAGCTTTCTTT. It specifies CASSARHNTEAFF.

V gene TRBV30 combines with J gene TRBJ1-2; 7 bases agree with TRBD1. The CDR3 sequence is 13 residues long. The germline V gene encodes CDR1 GTSNPN and CDR2 SVGIG (reference sequence). Trimming cost V 3 bases and J 3 bases; bases outside gene matches: 4. Here the CDR3 DNA reads TGTGCCTGGAGCGGACAGGCCCACTATGGCTACACCTTC. Its protein is CAWSGQAHYGYTF.

The chain joins TRBV5-8 to TRBJ2-5; 13 nucleotides align to TRBD2. Germline CDR1 reads SGHTS; CDR2 reads YDEGEE. V was clipped by 4 bases and J by 2 bases; unmatched bases: 2. This CDR3 is 15 amino acids long. CDR3: CASSQGLAGQETQYF. The DNA for the CDR3 is TGTGCCAGCAGCCAGGGACTAGCGGGACAAGAGACCCAGTACTTC.

The chain combines TRBV6-5 with TRBJ2-7; D is ambiguous. Between the trimmed V and J ends, which lost 4 bases and 1 base, there was a span of 11 bases. This CDR3 region has 14 residues. Germline CDR1 MNHEY, CDR2 SVGAGI. The CDR3 spells CASSFNPTSYEQYF. The CDR3 region has the DNA TGTGCCAGCAGTTTCAACCCAACATCCTACGAGCAGTACTTC.

The gene calls are TRBV7-9 and TRBJ2-6; a weak D match, TRBD1 (6 bases). In germline, CDR1 is SEHNR, CDR2 FQNEAQ (reference sequence). Deletions cut 2 bases from V and 4 bases from J, with 12 bases between. The CDR3 contains 16 residues. CDR3 sequence reads: CASSLRAGAGANVLTF. CDR3 nucleotide sequence: TGTGCCAGCAGCTTACGCGCAGGGGCAGGGGCCAACGTCCTGACTTTC. Complete variable domain (other parts from reference TRBV7-9 and TRBJ2-6): DTGVSQNPRHKITKRGQNVTFRCDPISEHNRLYWYRQTLGQGPEFLTYFQNEAQLEKSRLLSDRFSAERPKGSFSTLEIQRTEQGDSAMYLCASSLRAGAGANVLTFGAGSRLTVL.

The chain combines TRBV11-3 with TRBJ2-2; D not certain. Trimming removed 4 bases at V and 0 bases at J, with 15 bases between. The CDR3 consists of 17 residues. In germline, CDR1 is SGHNT, CDR2 YENEEA. The CDR3 loop reads CASSSPRRQANTGELFF. The CDR3 DNA follows: TGTGCCAGCAGCTCCCCTAGAAGGCAGGCGAACACCGGGGAGCTGTTTTTT.

This chain connects TRBV6-6 to TRBJ2-3, with D perhaps TRBD2 (5 bases). The V end was cut by 6 bases, the J end by 0 bases, with 13 bases between. This CDR3 region has 15 residues. CDR1 MNHNY and CDR2 SVGAGI come from the germline V gene (reference sequence). The CDR3 region has the DNA TGTGCCAGCAGAACTGACTACGACAGCACAGATACGCAGTATTTT. Amino acids: CASRTDYDSTDTQYF.